This entry lists 24 T cell receptor beta chains sequenced from one sample in a study of OX40 agonist ivuxolimab in advanced cancers. Sequenced by immunoSEQ multiplex PCR; TCRdb stores in-frame clones only, minus some. The sample has around 63,000 clones, roughly 91% seen once; the top ten hold 20% to 25%. The source was CD4+ or CD8+ T cells sorted from blood, collected in a trial of the OX40 agonist ivuxolimab. These receptors were taken from an adult with an advanced solid tumor such as melanoma, head and neck, liver or kidney cancer.

The V call is TRBV2, the J call TRBJ2-1, with D maybe TRBD2 (5 bases). In germline, CDR1 is SNHLY, CDR2 FYNNEI. CDR3 length: 13 residues. The V gene lost 7 bases and the J gene lost 8 bases, with 15 bases spanning the gap. The CDR3 DNA reads as TGTGCCAGCAACGGACTGGACGCCGATGAGCAGTTCTTC. Encoded protein: CASNGLDADEQFF.

The chain couples TRBV7-6 to TRBJ2-7; tentative D call: TRBD2 (5 bases). Germline V gene data show CDR1 as SGHVS and CDR2 as FNYEAQ. V lost 2 bases and J 4 bases, leaving 9 bases between the germline ends. This CDR3 has 13 residues. CDR3: CASSLRETYEQYF. The CDR3 DNA reads TGTGCCAGCAGCTTAAGGGAGACATACGAGCAGTACTTC.

The chain combines TRBV19 with TRBJ2-1, with D unclear. The V and J ends lost 5 bases and 4 bases respectively, with 6 bases between them. Germline loops: CDR1 LNHDA, CDR2 SQIVND (reference sequence). The CDR3 consists of 12 residues. DNA for the CDR3: TGTGCCAGTAGTCTTCTTTACAATGAGCAGTTCTTC. Translating it yields CASSLLYNEQFF.

The V and J genes are TRBV27 and TRBJ1-1; no clear D gene. The CDR3 has 14 residues. V was clipped by 2 bases and J by 1 base, with 8 bases between them. Germline CDR1 is MNHEY and CDR2 is SMNVEV (reference sequence). CDR3 sequence reads: CASSLIAGNTEAFF. The CDR3 nucleotides are TGTGCCAGCAGTTTAATCGCGGGGAACACTGAAGCTTTCTTT.

This sequence joins TRBV27 and TRBJ1-1; 7 bases agree with TRBD1. V shed 6 bases and J 7 bases; nucleotides not matched to a gene: 8. CDR3 length equals 13 residues. The V gene's germline CDR1 is MNHEY and CDR2 SMNVEV (reference sequence). For the CDR3, the DNA is TGTGCCAGCAGCCCCGCCACAGGGGTTGAAGCTTTCTTT. This sequence encodes CASSPATGVEAFF.

Of note for this clone: The junction does not match germline at one end; this may be a read error. This chain connects TRBV9 to TRBJ2-1; no clear D gene. The length of the CDR3 is 16 residues. Germline loops: CDR1 SGDLS, CDR2 YYNGEE. The CDR3 DNA follows: TGTGTCAGCAGCGTAGACCCGTTAAAAACATACAATGAGCAGTTCTTC. The encoded protein is CVSSVDPLKTYNEQFF. The entire variable domain, with the rest obtained from reference TRBV9 and TRBJ2-1, is as follows: DSGVTQTPKHLITATGQRVTLRCSPRSGDLSVYWYQQSLDQGLQFLIQYYNGEERAKGNILERFSAQQFPDLHSELNLSSLELGDSALYFCVSSVDPLKTYNEQFFGPGTRLTVL.

This chain joins TRBV27 and TRBJ2-7, with D perhaps assigned TRBD1 or TRBD2 (5 bases each). The CDR3 totals 14 residues. Germline V CDR1 and CDR2: MNHEY, SMNVEV (reference sequence). V was pared by 0 bases and J by 3 bases, with 9 bases between. Here the CDR3 DNA reads TGTGCCAGCAGTTTATCGAGGGGATTCTACGAGCAGTACTTC. This codes for CASSLSRGFYEQYF.

The chain carries TRBV28 and TRBJ2-2, with 10 bases fitting TRBD2. The junction had 6 bases not matched to a gene; V was cut back by 3 bases and J by 5 bases. CDR3 length: 16 amino acids. Germline V gene lookup returns CDR1 MDHEN and CDR2 SYDVKM. CDR3 coding DNA: TGTGCCAGCAGTTTTCGTTGGACTAGCGGAACCGGGGAGCTGTTTTTT. Encoded protein: CASSFRWTSGTGELFF.

The rearrangement joins TRBV25-1 to TRBJ2-5, with D possibly matching TRBD2 (6 bases). This CDR3 region has 15 residues. Trimming stripped 2 bases from V and 5 bases from J, with 15 bases between. Germline CDR1 is MGHDK and CDR2 is SYGVNS. The CDR3 nucleotides are TGTGCCAGCAGTGAACGGCGCAGGGAGGAGGAGACCCAGTACTTC. Encoded protein: CASSERRREEETQYF.

In regard to this clone: Relative to the germline gene, one junction end is altered; a read error may explain this. The rearrangement joins TRBV27 to TRBJ2-7; D is perhaps TRBD1 or TRBD2 (6 bases each). Germline CDR1 and CDR2: MNHEY and SMNVEV (reference sequence). The CDR3 spans 9 residues. This CDR3 is CATYSRGDF. Written as DNA, the CDR3 is TGTGCCACCTATTCAAGGGGGGACTTC.

V is TRBV4-1 and J is TRBJ2-7, with 9 bases identical to TRBD1. Germline lookup yields CDR1 MGHRA and CDR2 YSYEKL. The V and J ends lost 2 bases and 3 bases, in that order; junction bases with no gene match: 5. This CDR3 is 15 amino acids long. The CDR3, as DNA: TGCGCCAGCAGCCAACCGGGACAGGGTCTCTACGAGCAGTACTTC. Protein product: CASSQPGQGLYEQYF.

This chain links TRBV7-9 with TRBJ2-1, with a weak D call TRBD1 (6 bases). This CDR3 is 15 amino acids long. The germline V gene has CDR1 SEHNR and CDR2 FQNEAQ (reference sequence). The V end was cut by 7 bases, the J end by 3 bases, with 16 bases between. The CDR3 sequence is CASTHLLQGYNEQFF. CDR3 coding DNA: TGTGCCAGCACGCACCTTTTACAGGGCTACAATGAGCAGTTCTTC. Using reference TRBV7-9 and TRBJ2-1 for the parts outside the CDR3, the full variable domain is DTGVSQNPRHKITKRGQNVTFRCDPISEHNRLYWYRQTLGQGPEFLTYFQNEAQLEKSRLLSDRFSAERPKGSFSTLEIQRTEQGDSAMYLCASTHLLQGYNEQFFGPGTRLTVL.

The chain is built from TRBV4-1 and TRBJ2-1, with TRBD2 identical over 8 bases. After removal of 1 base from V and 4 bases from J, the junction contained 6 bases not matched to a gene. Germline loops: CDR1 MGHRA, CDR2 YSYEKL. The CDR3 totals 16 residues. The CDR3 reads CASSQGSSGLYNEQFF. Here the CDR3 DNA reads TGCGCCAGCAGCCAAGGCTCTAGCGGGCTTTACAATGAGCAGTTCTTC.

J is TRBJ2-7 and V is TRBV29-1, with a possible D match to TRBD1 (6 bases). Germline loops: CDR1 SQVTM, CDR2 ANQGSEA. This CDR3 comprises 13 residues. V was cut by 6 bases and J by 1 base, with 13 bases left in between. CDR3 in DNA: TGCAGCGTAGCAGGGGTAGGGTCCTACGAGCAGTACTTC. This encodes CSVAGVGSYEQYF.

This clone appeared a few times. The V and J genes are TRBV7-9 and TRBJ2-1, with D possibly TRBD1 on 6 matching bases. The CDR3 totals 13 residues. V lost 5 bases and J 5 bases, leaving 10 bases between the germline ends. Germline V gene sequence: CDR1 SEHNR, CDR2 FQNEAQ (reference sequence). The DNA for the CDR3 is TGTGCCAGCAGCAGGACAGCTGACAATGAGCAGTTCTTC. This gives the protein CASSRTADNEQFF.

The chain links TRBV9 to TRBJ2-7, with D possibly TRBD1 on 5 matching bases. The CDR3 extends over 13 amino acids. Germline lookup yields CDR1 SGDLS and CDR2 YYNGEE. V shed 5 bases and J shed 6 bases, with 15 bases lying between them. This CDR3 is CASSALGVPEQYF. The CDR3 DNA follows: TGTGCCAGCAGTGCCTTAGGGGTTCCCGAGCAGTACTTC.

With regard to this clone: The same CDR3 is also encoded by other DNA sequences in this sample. CDR3 nucleotide sequence: TGTGCCAGCAGCCGGGGGAGCAATCAGCCCCAGCATTTT. Protein product: CASSRGSNQPQHF. The chain links TRBV9 to TRBJ1-5; TRBD1 is a possible D gene (5 bases). V gave up 4 bases and J gave up 1 base, with 6 bases separating them. The CDR3 has 13 amino acids. Germline values: CDR1 SGDLS, CDR2 YYNGEE.

The V gene is TRBV6-4, the J gene TRBJ2-3, with TRBD2 matching 8 bases. The CDR3 loop spans 14 amino acids. J lost 4 bases, V lost 5 bases, and 5 bases had no gene match. Germline V gene sequence: CDR1 MRHNA, CDR2 SNTAGT. Here the CDR3 reads CASSPGLDADTQYF. For the CDR3, the DNA is TGTGCCAGCAGTCCGGGACTAGATGCAGATACGCAGTATTTT.

This rearrangement joins TRBV4-1 to TRBJ1-1; perhaps TRBD1 as D (5 bases). The CDR3 has 16 residues. CDR1 and CDR2 (germline): MGHRA, YSYEKL. With 4 bases removed from V and 0 bases from J, the gap between germline ends came to 15 bases. CDR3 loop: CASSPSVGGMNTEAFF. Written as DNA, the CDR3 is TGCGCCAGCAGCCCCAGCGTTGGGGGAATGAACACTGAAGCTTTCTTT.

This sequence joins TRBV16 and TRBJ2-2; D gene ambiguous. Deletions cut 6 bases from V and 0 bases from J, with 5 bases between. The CDR3 is 13 residues long. CDR1 and CDR2 (germline): KGHSY, FQNENV. CDR3 loop: CASSGSNTGELFF. The CDR3 nucleotides read TGTGCCAGCAGTGGGTCGAACACCGGGGAGCTGTTTTTT.

This clone was detected once. The chain joins TRBV7-3 to TRBJ2-7; D is tentatively TRBD1 or TRBD2 (5 bases each). CDR3 length equals 13 residues. Germline V lookup: CDR1 SGHTA, CDR2 FQGTGA. V lost 5 bases and J lost 2, with 10 bases in between. DNA for the CDR3: TGTGCCAGCAGCCAGGGACCTACCTACGAGCAGTACTTC. It encodes CASSQGPTYEQYF.

The chain joins TRBV7-2 to TRBJ2-7, with D perhaps TRBD2 (5 bases). V dropped 5 bases and J dropped 2 bases, with 7 bases sitting between them. The CDR3 runs to 12 residues. From germline, CDR1 is SGHTA and CDR2 FQGNSA. The CDR3 protein is CASSPGTYEQYF. The CDR3 DNA follows: TGTGCCAGCAGCCCCGGGACCTACGAGCAGTACTTC. The full variable domain, with the rest looked up from reference TRBV7-2 and TRBJ2-7, is GAGVSQSPSNKVTEKGKDVELRCDPISGHTALYWYRQSLGQGLEFLIYFQGNSAPDKSGLPSDRFSAERTGGSVSTLTIQRTQQEDSAVYLCASSPGTYEQYFGPGTRLTVT.

The genes are TRBV11-2 and TRBJ2-7; D remains unclear. V was shortened by 4 bases and J by 5 bases, with 12 bases between the two germline ends. Germline V gene sequence: CDR1 SGHAT, CDR2 FQNNGV. This CDR3 is 13 amino acids long. The CDR3 region is CASSSLETNEQYF. In DNA, the CDR3 is TGTGCCAGCAGCTCCTTGGAGACCAACGAGCAGTACTTC.

This clone was counted a few times. This rearrangement joins TRBV7-2 to TRBJ2-1; D possibly corresponds to TRBD2 (6 bases). The V end lost 2 bases, the J end lost 8 bases, and 13 bases lay between the germline ends. Germline V gives CDR1 SGHTA, CDR2 FQGNSA. This CDR3 contains 14 residues. CDR3 nucleotides: TGTGCCAGCAGCTTACCCGGAGGGGTGGATGAGCAGTTCTTC. It translates to CASSLPGGVDEQFF.